Listed here are 7 T cell receptor beta chains from one sample, sequenced in a study of cytomegalovirus exposure and HLA in healthy donors. Amplification used 60 Vbeta primers and 13 Jbeta primers. TCRdb's copy holds only in-frame clones and misses some; the assay was immunoSEQ multiplex PCR. The sample holds 150,000 to 200,000 clones, approximately 70% seen once. Material for sequencing was PBMCs. These receptors originate from a man aged 35 to 55 in good health and CMV-seropositive.

This clone was seen only a few times. The chain is built from TRBV7-9 and TRBJ1-5; tentative D call: TRBD1 (6 bases). Trimming pared 5 bases from V and 1 base from J, leaving 9 bases between. This CDR3 contains 14 residues. CDR1 and CDR2 (germline): SEHNR, FQNEAQ (reference sequence). The DNA of the CDR3 is TGTGCCAGCAGCCCAGACAGGAGCAATCAGCCCCAGCATTTT. Translating gives CASSPDRSNQPQHF.

The gene calls are TRBV7-9 and TRBJ2-7; D possibly corresponds to TRBD1 (8 bases). Germline V gene sequence: CDR1 SEHNR, CDR2 FQNEAQ (reference sequence). V shed 5 bases and J shed 5 bases, with 22 bases lying between them. CDR3 size: 16 residues. CDR3 sequence: CASSQMGGTGAHEQYF. As DNA, the CDR3 is TGTGCCAGCAGCCAAATGGGGGGGACAGGAGCCCACGAGCAGTACTTC.

The chain combines TRBV6-5 with TRBJ1-6; possibly TRBD1 for D (6 bases). The V gene lost 4 bases and the J gene lost 8 bases, with 12 bases spanning the gap. The CDR3 spans 14 residues. Germline loops: CDR1 MNHEY, CDR2 SVGAGI. The CDR3 nucleotides read TGTGCCAGCAGTTTAGGACAGTTATATTCACCCCTCCACTTT. Translation: CASSLGQLYSPLHF.

Concerning this clone: The sample contains more than one DNA sequence encoding this CDR3. The chain employs TRBV9 and TRBJ2-5, with D possibly TRBD2 on 7 matching bases. Trimming cost V 6 bases and J 4 bases, with 19 bases left between them. This CDR3 is built from 15 residues. Per germline, CDR1 SGDLS and CDR2 YYNGEE. CDR3 sequence: CASNAGAGVGETQYF. CDR3 DNA: TGTGCCAGCAATGCGGGGGCGGGGGTAGGAGAGACCCAGTACTTC.

The V call is TRBV5-1, the J call TRBJ1-5, with TRBD1 as a possible D gene (5 bases). The V and J ends lost 4 bases and 0 bases respectively, with 17 bases between them. CDR3 length: 17 amino acids. Germline V gene lookup returns CDR1 SGHRS and CDR2 YFSETQ. CDR3 DNA: TGCGCCAGCAGCGGGAGGGTAGGGGAGAATAGCAATCAGCCCCAGCATTTT. It is translated as CASSGRVGENSNQPQHF.

The chain employs TRBV9 and TRBJ1-1, with a tentative D call TRBD1 (5 bases). The CDR3 extends over 13 amino acids. From germline, CDR1 is SGDLS and CDR2 YYNGEE. Trimming left V 4 bases short and J 4 bases short, with 11 bases between. The CDR3 region has the DNA TGTGCCAGCAGCCCTCGGGGGGGCACTGAAGCTTTCTTT. This gives the protein CASSPRGGTEAFF.

J is TRBJ2-7 and V is TRBV6-7; perhaps TRBD1 as D (5 bases). TRBV6-7 is given ORF status, its function remaining uncertain. The V gene lost 8 bases and the J gene lost 0 bases, with 14 bases spanning the gap. CDR3 size: 14 residues. In DNA form, the CDR3 reads TGTGCCAGCCCAACGACAGAGAACTCCTACGAGCAGTACTTC. This encodes CASPTTENSYEQYF.